The 11 T cell receptor beta chains below come from one sample, sequenced in a study of T cell responses to AZD1222 COVID-19 vaccine. Produced via immunoSEQ multiplex PCR; TCRdb's table is partial and in-frame only. The sample yields around 80,000 clones, approximately 85% seen once. The specimen comprised peripheral blood, sampled 28 days after the second AZD1222 dose. The source is an adult who received the AZD1222 COVID-19 vaccine.

V is TRBV27 and J is TRBJ2-3, with 9 bases matching TRBD2. Germline CDR1 reads MNHEY; CDR2 reads SMNVEV (reference sequence). V was clipped by 3 bases and J by 7 bases; unmatched bases: 8. This CDR3 spans 15 amino acids. CDR3: CASSFTGGGANTQYF. As DNA, the CDR3 is TGTGCCAGCAGTTTCACTGGCGGGGGGGCCAATACGCAGTATTTT.

This chain connects TRBV14 to TRBJ2-1, with D perhaps TRBD2 (5 bases). V was cut by 1 base and J by 9 bases, with 10 bases left in between. Germline loops: CDR1 SGHDN, CDR2 FVKESK. The CDR3 has 13 residues. The DNA for the CDR3 is TGTGCCAGCAGCCAAGGGCGGGTTACTGAGCAGTTCTTC. It is translated as CASSQGRVTEQFF.

This clone was detected only a few times. V and J are TRBV6-5 and TRBJ1-4; 7 bases are shared with TRBD1. Germline V gene lookup returns CDR1 MNHEY and CDR2 SVGAGI. With V trimmed by 6 bases and J by 7 bases, 2 bases remained unmatched. This CDR3 has 12 residues. CDR3 DNA: TGTGCCAGCAGATACAGGGGTGAAAAACTGTTTTTT. Encoded protein: CASRYRGEKLFF.

The chain recombines TRBV6-5 with TRBJ2-1; 8 bases agree with TRBD2. The germline gives CDR1 MNHEY, CDR2 SVGAGI. The CDR3 has 15 amino acids. V trimming: 7 bases; J trimming: 3 bases; junction bases outside the gene matches: 8. CDR3: CASKSRGALYNEQFF. CDR3 bases: TGTGCCAGCAAATCGCGGGGGGCCCTCTACAATGAGCAGTTCTTC.

The gene calls are TRBV6-5 and TRBJ1-5; 8 nucleotides agree with TRBD1. The CDR3 loop spans 16 amino acids. Germline V gives CDR1 MNHEY, CDR2 SVGAGI. Unmatched junction bases numbered 3, after V lost 2 bases and J lost 0 bases. CDR3 residues: CASSYRGQASNQPQHF. CDR3 coding DNA: TGTGCCAGCAGTTACCGGGGACAGGCTAGCAATCAGCCCCAGCATTTT.

The rearrangement links TRBV5-1 to TRBJ1-5, with 9 nucleotides matching TRBD1. The CDR3 spans 19 residues. Germline loops: CDR1 SGHRS, CDR2 YFSETQ. V lost 0 bases, J lost 8 bases, and 18 bases stayed unmatched. CDR3 DNA: TGCGCCAGCAGCTTGGGGACCGGGACAGGGCTTGGGCCGGGGGAGCCCCAGCATTTT. Encoded protein: CASSLGTGTGLGPGEPQHF.

This clone was found a few times. The V gene is TRBV5-1, the J gene TRBJ2-7; D is possibly TRBD2 (5 bases). The V gene's germline CDR1 is SGHRS and CDR2 YFSETQ. Trimming took 1 base from V and 3 from J, leaving 8 bases between them. The CDR3 contains 13 residues. CDR3 region: CASSLRGNYEQYF. CDR3 coding DNA: TGCGCCAGCAGCTTGCGAGGGAACTACGAGCAGTACTTC. Drawing the rest from reference TRBV5-1 and TRBJ2-7, the complete variable domain is KAGVTQTPRYLIKTRGQQVTLSCSPISGHRSVSWYQQTPGQGLQFLFEYFSETQRNKGNFPGRFSGRQFSNSRSEMNVSTLELGDSALYLCASSLRGNYEQYFGPGTRLTVT.

The rearrangement uses TRBV4-1 and TRBJ2-5; 9 nucleotides agree with TRBD2. CDR3 size: 16 residues. CDR1 and CDR2 from the germline V gene are MGHRA and YSYEKL. With V trimmed by 5 bases and J by 2 bases, 9 bases remained unmatched. This chain's CDR3 is CASSLRGGGAQETQYF. Written as DNA, the CDR3 is TGCGCCAGCAGCTTAAGGGGCGGGGGGGCACAAGAGACCCAGTACTTC.

V and J are TRBV7-3 and TRBJ2-1, with 7 bases fitting TRBD2. With V trimmed by 2 bases and J by 6 bases, 1 base remained unmatched. Germline CDR1 reads SGHTA; CDR2 reads FQGTGA. The CDR3 runs to 13 residues. CDR3 amino acids: CASSLGGVNEQFF. The DNA for the CDR3 is TGTGCCAGCAGCTTAGGGGGGGTCAATGAGCAGTTCTTC.

The chain joins TRBV28 to TRBJ1-2, with D maybe TRBD1 (6 bases). The V gene's germline CDR1 is MDHEN and CDR2 SYDVKM. Trimming cost V 3 bases and J 3 bases, with 32 bases left between them. This CDR3 has 21 amino acids. The chain's CDR3 is CASSFYRRGVTFGQTDYGYTF. CDR3 bases: TGTGCCAGCAGTTTTTATCGTCGGGGAGTCACCTTTGGACAGACCGACTATGGCTACACCTTC.

The chain carries TRBV20-1 and TRBJ1-6; unclear D gene. The V and J ends lost 3 bases and 5 bases respectively, with 17 bases between them. This CDR3 contains 16 residues. In germline, CDR1 is DFQATT, CDR2 SNEGSKA (reference sequence). CDR3 in amino acids: CSASSPQGSDNSPLHF. The CDR3 DNA is TGCAGTGCTAGTTCCCCCCAAGGGTCCGATAATTCACCCCTCCACTTT.